The sequence of this TCR beta chain was determined in a study of CD8 T cells in ankylosing spondylitis. Whole-study findings and limits: Both synovial fluid and blood in reactive arthritis had previously been reported to carry some motif variants. Clones linked to disease were reported to show significant enrichment in matched ankylosing spondylitis synovial fluid. The study identified a TCR beta motif of under ten highly homologous variants that appeared characteristic of ankylosing spondylitis blood.

MiXCR, run by TCRdb on the 5' RACE reads, gives a single entry per CDR3 protein. The top ten hold 0.51% of the sample, which has more than 650,000 distinct CDR3 sequences, over 9.5% seen once. The table lists this clonotype with a count of one. Its antigen is as yet unknown. CDR3 length: 16 residues. V dropped 4 bases and J dropped 1; count of bases not matched to a gene: 11. Per the germline V gene, CDR1 is SGDLS and CDR2 is YYNGEE. This clonotype was obtained from a male donor with ankylosing spondylitis. Input material: blood, either unsorted or a sorted T cell fraction (not recorded which). The chain combines TRBV9 with TRBJ2-7; 7 nucleotides line up with TRBD2. As DNA, the CDR3 is TGTGCCAGCAGCAGGGACCTCGGGAGGTGGTCCTACGAGCAGTACTTC. The encoded protein is CASSRDLGRWSYEQYF. The variable domain in full, with the rest retrieved from reference TRBV9 and TRBJ2-7, is DSGVTQTPKHLITATGQRVTLRCSPRSGDLSVYWYQQSLDQGLQFLIQYYNGEERAKGNILERFSAQQFPDLHSELNLSSLELGDSALYFCASSRDLGRWSYEQYFGPGTRLTVT.